This TCR beta chain was identified in a study of T cell responses to AZD1222 COVID-19 vaccine. Using immunoSEQ multiplex PCR, the repertoire was profiled, and TCRdb retains in-frame clones only, with some absent. The table includes around 120,000 clones, approximately 94% detected once. Trimming cost V 3 bases and J 0 bases, with 15 bases left between them. The CDR3 totals 17 residues. The germline V gene encodes CDR1 LNHDA and CDR2 SQIVND (reference sequence). The sequencing used peripheral blood, collected 28 days after the second AZD1222 dose. This clonotype originated in an adult who received the AZD1222 COVID-19 vaccine. The V and J genes are TRBV19 and TRBJ2-1; D assignment may be TRBD1 or TRBD2 (6 bases each). The CDR3 region has the DNA TGTGCCAGTAGTATGGACAGTCCGGGAGCCTCCTACAATGAGCAGTTCTTC. This codes for CASSMDSPGASYNEQFF.